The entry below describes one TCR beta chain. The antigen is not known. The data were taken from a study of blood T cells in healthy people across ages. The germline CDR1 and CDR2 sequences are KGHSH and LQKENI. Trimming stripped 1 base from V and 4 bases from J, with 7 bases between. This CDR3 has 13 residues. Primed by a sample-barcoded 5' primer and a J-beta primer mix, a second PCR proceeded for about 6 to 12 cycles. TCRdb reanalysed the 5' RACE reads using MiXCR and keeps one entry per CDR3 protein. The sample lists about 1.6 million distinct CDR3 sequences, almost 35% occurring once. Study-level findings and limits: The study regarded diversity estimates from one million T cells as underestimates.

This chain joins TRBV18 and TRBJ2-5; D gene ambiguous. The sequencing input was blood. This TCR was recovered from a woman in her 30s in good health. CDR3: CASSPRWGETQYF. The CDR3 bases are TGTGCCAGCTCACCACGGTGGGGAGAGACCCAGTACTTC.